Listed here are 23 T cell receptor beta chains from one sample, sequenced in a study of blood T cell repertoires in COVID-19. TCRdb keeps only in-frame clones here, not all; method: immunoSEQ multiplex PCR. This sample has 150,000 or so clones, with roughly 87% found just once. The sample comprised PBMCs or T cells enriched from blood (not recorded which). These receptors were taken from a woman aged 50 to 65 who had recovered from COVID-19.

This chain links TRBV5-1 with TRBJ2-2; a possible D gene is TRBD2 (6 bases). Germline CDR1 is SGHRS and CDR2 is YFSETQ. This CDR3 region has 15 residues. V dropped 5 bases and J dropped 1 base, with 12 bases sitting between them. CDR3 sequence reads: CASRDGGENTGELFF. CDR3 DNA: TGCGCCAGCAGAGATGGCGGGGAGAACACCGGGGAGCTGTTTTTT.

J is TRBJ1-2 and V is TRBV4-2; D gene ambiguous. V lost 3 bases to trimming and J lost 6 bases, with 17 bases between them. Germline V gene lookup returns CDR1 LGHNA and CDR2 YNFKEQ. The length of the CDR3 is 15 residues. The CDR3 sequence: CASSQEPPSPDGYTF. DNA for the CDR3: TGTGCCAGCAGCCAGGAGCCCCCCTCCCCTGATGGCTACACCTTC.

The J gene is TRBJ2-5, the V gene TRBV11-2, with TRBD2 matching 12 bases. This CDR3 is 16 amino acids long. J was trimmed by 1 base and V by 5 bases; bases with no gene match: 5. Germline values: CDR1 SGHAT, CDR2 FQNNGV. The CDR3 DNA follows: TGTGCCAGCAGCGCAGGGGGACTAGCGGGCCAAGAGACCCAGTACTTC. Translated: CASSAGGLAGQETQYF.

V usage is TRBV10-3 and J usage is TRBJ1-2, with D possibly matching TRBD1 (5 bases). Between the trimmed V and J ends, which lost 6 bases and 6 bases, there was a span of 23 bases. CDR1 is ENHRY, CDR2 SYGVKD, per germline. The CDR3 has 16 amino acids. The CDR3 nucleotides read TGTGCCATCAGCGAATCCGCGGGGACGGCGGGCGATGGCTACACCTTC. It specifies CAISESAGTAGDGYTF.

CDR3 region: CASSREPKETQYF. CDR3 sequence (DNA): TGTGCCAGCAGTCGGGAGCCGAAAGAGACCCAGTACTTC. The chain links TRBV5-4 to TRBJ2-5; D perhaps matches TRBD2 (6 bases). The CDR3 loop spans 13 amino acids. V lost 5 bases to trimming and J lost 3 bases, with 11 bases between them. The germline V gene has CDR1 SGHNT and CDR2 YYREEE (reference sequence).

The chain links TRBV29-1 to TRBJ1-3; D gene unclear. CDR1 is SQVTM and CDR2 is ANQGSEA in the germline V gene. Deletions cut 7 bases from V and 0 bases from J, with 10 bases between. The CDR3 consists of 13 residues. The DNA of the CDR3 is TGCAGCGCTCTCGCGAACTCTGGAAACACCATATATTTT. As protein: CSALANSGNTIYF.

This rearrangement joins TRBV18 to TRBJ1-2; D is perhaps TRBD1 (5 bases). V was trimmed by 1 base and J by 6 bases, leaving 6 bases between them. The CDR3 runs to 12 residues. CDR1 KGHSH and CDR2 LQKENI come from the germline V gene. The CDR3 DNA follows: TGTGCCAGCTCACCACAGGGGAATGGCTACACCTTC. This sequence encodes CASSPQGNGYTF.

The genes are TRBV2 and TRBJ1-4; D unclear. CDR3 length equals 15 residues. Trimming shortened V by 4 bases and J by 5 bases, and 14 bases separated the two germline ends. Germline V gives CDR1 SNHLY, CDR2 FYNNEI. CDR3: CASSVSRRLNEKLFF. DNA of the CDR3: TGTGCCAGCAGTGTCAGTCGACGACTGAATGAAAAACTGTTTTTT. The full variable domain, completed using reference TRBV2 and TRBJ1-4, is EPEVTQTPSHQVTQMGQEVILRCVPISNHLYFYWYRQILGQKVEFLVSFYNNEISEKSEIFDDQFSVERPDGSNFTLKIRSTKLEDSAMYFCASSVSRRLNEKLFFGSGTQLSVL.

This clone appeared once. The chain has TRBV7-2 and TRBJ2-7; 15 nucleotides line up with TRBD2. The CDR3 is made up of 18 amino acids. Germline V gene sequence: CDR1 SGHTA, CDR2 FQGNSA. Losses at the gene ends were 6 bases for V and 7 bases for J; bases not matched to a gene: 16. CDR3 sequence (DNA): TGTGCCAGCAGAGACCCCCTATGGACTAGCGGGAGGGCCCATGAGCAGTACTTC. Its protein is CASRDPLWTSGRAHEQYF. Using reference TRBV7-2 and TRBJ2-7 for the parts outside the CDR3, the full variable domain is GAGVSQSPSNKVTEKGKDVELRCDPISGHTALYWYRQSLGQGLEFLIYFQGNSAPDKSGLPSDRFSAERTGGSVSTLTIQRTQQEDSAVYLCASRDPLWTSGRAHEQYFGPGTRLTVT.

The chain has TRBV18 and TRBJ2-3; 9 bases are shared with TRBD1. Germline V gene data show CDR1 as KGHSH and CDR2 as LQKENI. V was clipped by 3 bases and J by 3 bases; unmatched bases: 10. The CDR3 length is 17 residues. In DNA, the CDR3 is TGTGCCAGCTCACCCCTCGGGGGACAGGGCAATACAGATACGCAGTATTTT. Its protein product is CASSPLGGQGNTDTQYF.

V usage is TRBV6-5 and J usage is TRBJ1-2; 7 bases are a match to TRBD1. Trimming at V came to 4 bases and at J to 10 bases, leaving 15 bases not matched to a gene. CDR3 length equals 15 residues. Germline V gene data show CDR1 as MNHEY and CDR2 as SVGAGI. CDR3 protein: CASSSPSGGTAVYTF. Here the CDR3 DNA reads TGTGCCAGCAGTTCCCCGTCAGGGGGAACGGCTGTCTACACCTTC.

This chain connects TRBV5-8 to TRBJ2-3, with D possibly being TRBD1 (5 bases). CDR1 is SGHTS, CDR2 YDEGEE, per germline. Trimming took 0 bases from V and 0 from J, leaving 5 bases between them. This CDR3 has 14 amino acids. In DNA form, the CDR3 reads TGTGCCAGCAGCTTGGGACAGAGCACAGATACGCAGTATTTT. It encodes CASSLGQSTDTQYF.

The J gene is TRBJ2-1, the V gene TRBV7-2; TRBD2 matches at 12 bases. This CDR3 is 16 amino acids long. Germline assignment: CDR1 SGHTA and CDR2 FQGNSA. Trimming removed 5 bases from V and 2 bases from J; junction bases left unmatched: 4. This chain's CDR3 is CASSPRLAGAYNEQFF. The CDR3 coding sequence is TGTGCCAGCAGCCCCCGACTAGCGGGGGCCTACAATGAGCAGTTCTTC.

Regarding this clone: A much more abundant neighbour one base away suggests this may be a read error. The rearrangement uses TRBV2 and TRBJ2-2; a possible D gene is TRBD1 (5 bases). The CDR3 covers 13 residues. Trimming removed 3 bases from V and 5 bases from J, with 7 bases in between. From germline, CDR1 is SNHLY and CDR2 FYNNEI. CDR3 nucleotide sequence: TGTGCCAGCAGTGACAGGGAAACCGGGGAGCTGTTTTTT. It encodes CASSDRETGELFF.

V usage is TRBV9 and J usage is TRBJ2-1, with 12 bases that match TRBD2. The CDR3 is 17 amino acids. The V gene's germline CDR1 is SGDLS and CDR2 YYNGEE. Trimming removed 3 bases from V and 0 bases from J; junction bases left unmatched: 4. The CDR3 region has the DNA TGTGCCAGCAGCGGGACTAGCGGGGCTAGCTCCTACAATGAGCAGTTCTTC. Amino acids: CASSGTSGASSYNEQFF.

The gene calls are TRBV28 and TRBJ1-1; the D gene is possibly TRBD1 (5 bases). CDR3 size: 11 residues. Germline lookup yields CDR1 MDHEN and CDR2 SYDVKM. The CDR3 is CERGLNTEAFF. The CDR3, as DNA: TGTGAAAGGGGACTCAACACTGAAGCTTTCTTT.

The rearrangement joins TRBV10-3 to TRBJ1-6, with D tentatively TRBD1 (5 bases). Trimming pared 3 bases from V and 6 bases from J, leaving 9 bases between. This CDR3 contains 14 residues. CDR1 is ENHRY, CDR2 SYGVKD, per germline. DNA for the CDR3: TGTGCCATCAGTGACCCGGGGGGTAATTCACCCCTCCACTTT. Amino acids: CAISDPGGNSPLHF.

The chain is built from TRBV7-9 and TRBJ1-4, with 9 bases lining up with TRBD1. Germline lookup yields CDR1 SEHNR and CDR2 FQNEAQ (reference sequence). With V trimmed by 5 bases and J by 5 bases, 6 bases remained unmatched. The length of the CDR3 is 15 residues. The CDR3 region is CASSLPTGGNEKLFF. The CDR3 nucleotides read TGTGCCAGCAGCCTCCCGACAGGGGGGAATGAAAAACTGTTTTTT.

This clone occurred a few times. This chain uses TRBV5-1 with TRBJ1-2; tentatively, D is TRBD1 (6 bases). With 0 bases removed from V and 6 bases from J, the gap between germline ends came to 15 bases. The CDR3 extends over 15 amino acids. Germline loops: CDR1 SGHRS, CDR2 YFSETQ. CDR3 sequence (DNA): TGCGCCAGCAGCTTGGCCAGCTATTCAGGGGATGGCTACACCTTC. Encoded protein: CASSLASYSGDGYTF.

CDR3 DNA sequence: TGTGCCAGCAGTTCAGGGGGAGGAGGTCAAGAGACCCAGTACTTC. Translation gives CASSSGGGGQETQYF. The rearrangement uses TRBV28 and TRBJ2-5; tentative D call: TRBD1 (7 bases). The CDR3 sequence is 15 residues long. Germline V gene data show CDR1 as MDHEN and CDR2 as SYDVKM. Trimming took 4 bases from V and 2 from J, leaving 14 bases between them.

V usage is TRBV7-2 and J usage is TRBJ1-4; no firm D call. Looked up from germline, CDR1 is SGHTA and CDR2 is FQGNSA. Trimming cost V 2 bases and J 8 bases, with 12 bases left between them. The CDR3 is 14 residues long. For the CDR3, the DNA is TGTGCCAGCAGCTTAACCAGCCTCGGGGAAAAACTGTTTTTT. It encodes CASSLTSLGEKLFF.

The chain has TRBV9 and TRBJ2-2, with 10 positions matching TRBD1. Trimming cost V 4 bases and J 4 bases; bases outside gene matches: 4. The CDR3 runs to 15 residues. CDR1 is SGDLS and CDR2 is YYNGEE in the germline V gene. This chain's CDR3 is CASSSRTGGTGELFF. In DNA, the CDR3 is TGTGCCAGCAGCTCGAGGACAGGGGGCACCGGGGAGCTGTTTTTT.

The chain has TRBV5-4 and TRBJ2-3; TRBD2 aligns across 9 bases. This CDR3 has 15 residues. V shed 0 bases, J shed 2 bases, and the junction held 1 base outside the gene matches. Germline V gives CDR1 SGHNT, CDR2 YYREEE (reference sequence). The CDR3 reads CASSLVGLATDTQYF. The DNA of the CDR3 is TGTGCCAGCAGCTTGGTGGGACTAGCCACAGATACGCAGTATTTT. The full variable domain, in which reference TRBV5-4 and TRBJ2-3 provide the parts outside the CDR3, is ETGVTQSPTHLIKTRGQQVTLRCSSQSGHNTVSWYQQALGQGPQFIFQYYREEENGRGNFPPRFSGLQFPNYSSELNVNALELDDSALYLCASSLVGLATDTQYFGPGTRLTVL.